Listed here is a single T cell receptor (beta chain). Its antigen is still unknown. The data are from a study of cytomegalovirus exposure and HLA in healthy donors. The study's findings and limits: An analysis that came later showed most CMV-associated TCR beta chains appearing HLA-restricted. When presence/absence was analysed, sequencing depth was taken to be roughly uniform across donors. Common viral pathogens seemed to be connected with several of the most significant clusters, according to a later analysis. Beyond CMV serostatus, there was no information to go on about immune exposure.

Both 60 Vbeta primers and 13 Jbeta primers went into the PCR. Sequencing used immunoSEQ multiplex PCR; TCRdb keeps in-frame clones, though not all of them. Of approximately 110,000 clones in the sample, roughly 79% were seen once. V dropped 4 bases and J dropped 4 bases, with 9 bases sitting between them. This CDR3 is built from 13 residues. Per germline, CDR1 SGHRS and CDR2 YFSETQ. This sequence joins TRBV5-1 and TRBJ2-1; no definite D call. The sequence was obtained from a male donor in good health and CMV-seronegative. The specimen sequenced was PBMCs. CDR3 sequence: CASSPQAYNEQFF. Here the CDR3 DNA reads TGCGCCAGCAGCCCACAAGCGTACAATGAGCAGTTCTTC.